The source of this T cell receptor beta chain is a study of cytomegalovirus exposure and HLA in healthy donors. With V trimmed by 3 bases and J by 8 bases, 8 bases remained unmatched. The CDR3 contains 13 residues. Germline V gene data show CDR1 as SGHRS and CDR2 as YFSETQ. PCR employed 60 Vbeta and 13 Jbeta primers. TCRdb keeps only in-frame clones here, not all; method: immunoSEQ multiplex PCR. The sample has 150,000 to 200,000 clones, 80% to 90% seen once. The sample consisted of PBMCs. The J gene is TRBJ2-7, the V gene TRBV5-1, with 7 bases fitting TRBD1. This sequence originates from a man in his late teens or twenties in good health and CMV-seronegative. The CDR3: CASSSKTGSQQYF. The CDR3 DNA reads TGCGCCAGCAGCTCGAAGACAGGGTCCCAGCAGTACTTC.